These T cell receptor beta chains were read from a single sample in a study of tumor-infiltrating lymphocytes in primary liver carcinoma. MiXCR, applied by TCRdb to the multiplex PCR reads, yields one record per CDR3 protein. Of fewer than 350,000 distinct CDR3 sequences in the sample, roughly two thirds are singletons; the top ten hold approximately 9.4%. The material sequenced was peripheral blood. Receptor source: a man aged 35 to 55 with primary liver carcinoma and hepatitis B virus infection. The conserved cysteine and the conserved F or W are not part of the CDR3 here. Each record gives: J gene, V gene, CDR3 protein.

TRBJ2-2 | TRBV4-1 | ASSLEGEDSGELF
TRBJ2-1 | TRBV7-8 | ASSVRDWGIEQF
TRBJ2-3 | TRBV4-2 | ASSPKVGLADTQY
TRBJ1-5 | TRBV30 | AWGAGQNPNQSQH
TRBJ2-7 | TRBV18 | ASSQRDEQY
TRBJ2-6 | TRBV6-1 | VGIRTWDSGANVLT
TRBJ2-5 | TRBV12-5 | ASALGLGETQY
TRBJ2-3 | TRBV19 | ASSISVDTQY
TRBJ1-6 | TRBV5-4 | TSSLEGTGNSPLH
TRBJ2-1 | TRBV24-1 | ATSDSDRGHYNEQF
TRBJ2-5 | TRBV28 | ASAGRYQETQY
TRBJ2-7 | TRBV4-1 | ASSQDTGGTYEQY
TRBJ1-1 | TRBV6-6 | ASSPGTGFF
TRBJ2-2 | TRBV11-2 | ASSLFSRRENTGEPF
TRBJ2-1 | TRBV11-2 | ASSFFGVYNEQF
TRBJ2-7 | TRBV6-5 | AGSENRGGYEQY
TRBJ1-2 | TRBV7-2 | TSSLEAGTPDGGYT
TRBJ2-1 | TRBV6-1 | ASSLGLAGHNEQL
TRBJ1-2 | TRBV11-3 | ASSLLLPGTQGDYT
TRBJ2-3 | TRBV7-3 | ASSLGLADYTDTQY
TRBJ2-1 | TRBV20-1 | SASPPSGILYNEQF
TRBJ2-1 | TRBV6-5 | ASSYRREAYNEQF
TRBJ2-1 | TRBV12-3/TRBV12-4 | ASRISGRDNEQF
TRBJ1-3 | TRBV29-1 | SIVPGSGNTIY
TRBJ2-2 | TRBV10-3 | AISEDLESGELF
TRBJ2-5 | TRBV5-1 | ASRGQVAAETQY
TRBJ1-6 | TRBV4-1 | ASSQEQGGNSPLH
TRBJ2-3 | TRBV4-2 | ASSQAHPGTGGADTQY
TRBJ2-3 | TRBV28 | ASSLWDRVTDTRY
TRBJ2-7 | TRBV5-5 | ARSLAIGAGVCEQY
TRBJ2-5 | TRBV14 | ASSHQRGETQY
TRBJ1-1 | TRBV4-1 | ASSQIFTKAIPMNTKAF
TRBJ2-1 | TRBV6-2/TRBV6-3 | ASRTGTGGYTEQF
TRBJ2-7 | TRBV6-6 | ASSYRPGIPGTGVREQY
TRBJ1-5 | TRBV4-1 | ASSWDKYSNQPQH
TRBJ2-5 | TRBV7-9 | ACSSLVGVFETQY
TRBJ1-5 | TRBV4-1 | ASSQDGGLWQPQH
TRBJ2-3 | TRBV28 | ASTSGDTDTQY
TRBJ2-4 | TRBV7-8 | ASSSTGGIAKNIQY
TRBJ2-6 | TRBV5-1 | GSSPGAGLRSGANVRT
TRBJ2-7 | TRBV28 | ASSRGREGQDEQY
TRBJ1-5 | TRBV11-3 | ASTRQGGNGDNQPQH
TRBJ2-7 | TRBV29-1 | STRLGTGGVKQY
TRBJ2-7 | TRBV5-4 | ASSLGDRREQY
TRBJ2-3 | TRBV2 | ASSEAGGYTDTQY
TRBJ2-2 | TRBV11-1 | ASSLEETGEMS
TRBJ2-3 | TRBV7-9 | ASSSTSSGRRVDTRY
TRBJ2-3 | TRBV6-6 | ASSYGDISTDTQY
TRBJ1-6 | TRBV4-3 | ASSQEGASNSPLH
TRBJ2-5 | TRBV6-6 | ASSYATSGTRRETQY
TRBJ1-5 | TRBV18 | ASSPKTGLGQPQH
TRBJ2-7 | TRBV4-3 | ASSQVRGLGDKQY
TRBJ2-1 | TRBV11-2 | ASRLDREGYNEQF
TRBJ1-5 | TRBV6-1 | ASSETGETPQH
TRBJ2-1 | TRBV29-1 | IVERTGGILDEQF